This T cell receptor (beta chain) was identified in a study of identical twins. Study outcomes and limitations: With monozygotic twins, out-of-frame TCR alpha sharing exceeded what models estimated. Low generation probability was overrepresented in out-of-frame alpha sequences shared by twins.

As to this clonotype: Its antigen is unknown. Possible read error: a much larger clone is one base away.

V lost 0 bases, J lost 0 bases, and 6 bases lay in between. The CDR3 runs 14 residues. Germline V lookup: CDR1 SGDLS, CDR2 YYNGEE. Unique molecular identifiers were present on the cDNA, and a universal primer site came from template switching. TCRdb reprocessed the 5' RACE reads via MiXCR and lists one record per CDR3 protein. Of roughly 1,500,000 distinct CDR3 sequences in the sample, more than 30% are singletons; the top ten hold less than 0.35%. The sequence derives from a newborn girl in good health. The sequenced material came from cord blood. V and J are TRBV9 and TRBJ1-1, with D maybe TRBD1 (6 bases). In DNA, the CDR3 is TGTGCCAGCAGCGTAGGGGACATGAACACTGAAGCTTTCTTT. Translating gives CASSVGDMNTEAFF.